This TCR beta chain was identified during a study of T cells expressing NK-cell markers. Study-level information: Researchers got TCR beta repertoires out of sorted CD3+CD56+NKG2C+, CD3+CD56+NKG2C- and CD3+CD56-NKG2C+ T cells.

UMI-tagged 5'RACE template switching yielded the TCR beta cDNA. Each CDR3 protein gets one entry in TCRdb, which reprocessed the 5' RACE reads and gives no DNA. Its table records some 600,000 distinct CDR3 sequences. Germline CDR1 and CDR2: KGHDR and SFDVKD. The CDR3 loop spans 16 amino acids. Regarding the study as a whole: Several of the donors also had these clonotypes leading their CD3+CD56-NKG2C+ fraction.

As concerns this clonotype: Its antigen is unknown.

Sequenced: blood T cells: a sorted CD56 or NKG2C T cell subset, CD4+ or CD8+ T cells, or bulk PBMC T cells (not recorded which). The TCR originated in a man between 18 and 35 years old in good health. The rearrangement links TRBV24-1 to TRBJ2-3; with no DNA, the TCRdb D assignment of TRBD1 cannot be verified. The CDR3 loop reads CATSDPTGSLTDTQYF.